A single sample is the source of the 29 T cell receptor beta chains below, sequenced in a study of spatial heterogeneity in lung cancer. Time point described: blood at routine non-recurrence follow-up after resection. Whole RNA obtained from tumor, nontumor lung or frozen PBMC underwent sequencing without sorting. TCRdb itself ran the 5' RACE reads through MiXCR, one entry per CDR3 protein. The sample shows around 110,000 distinct CDR3 sequences, 9.5% to 15% of them seen only once. The specimen comprised PBMCs, sampled at follow-up. The receptors originated from a male donor with early-stage non-small cell lung cancer.

This clonotype was seen many times. The chain has TRBV4-2 and TRBJ2-1; D remains unclear. Trimming removed 1 base at V and 1 base at J, with 11 bases between. The CDR3 consists of 16 residues. Germline lookup yields CDR1 LGHNA and CDR2 YNFKEQ. CDR3: CASSQVGQESYNEQFF. CDR3 in DNA: TGTGCCAGCAGCCAAGTGGGCCAGGAGTCCTACAATGAGCAGTTCTTC.

This chain's CDR3 is CASSLGLVPSDTQYF. CDR3 DNA: TGTGCCAGCAGTTTAGGCCTAGTGCCCTCAGATACGCAGTATTTT. The chain has TRBV12-3 or TRBV12-4 and TRBJ2-3; D is unresolved. There are 15 residues in the CDR3. V lost 1 base and J lost 4, with 12 bases in between.

This clonotype was seen a few times. The rearrangement uses TRBV27 and TRBJ2-2; D call uncertain. Germline V gene sequence: CDR1 MNHEY, CDR2 SMNVEV (reference sequence). The CDR3 extends over 13 amino acids. Trimming removed 3 bases at V and 4 bases at J, with 6 bases between. DNA for the CDR3: TGTGCCAGCAGTTTCCTAGTCACCGGGGAGCTGTTTTTT. Its translation: CASSFLVTGELFF.

The table lists this clonotype with a few counts. One junction end does not reproduce the germline sequence, and a read error may be involved. This chain connects TRBV28 to TRBJ1-5; the D is unclear. CDR3 length: 13 residues. Germline assignment: CDR1 MDHEN and CDR2 SYDVKM. Here the CDR3 DNA reads TGCGCCAGCAGTTTAGCCTACATTCAGCCCCAGCATTTT. It is translated as CASSLAYIQPQHF.

In this sample, this clonotype turned up a few times. V is TRBV7-9 and J is TRBJ1-4, with D possibly matching TRBD1 (5 bases). CDR1 and CDR2 (germline): SEHNR, FQNEAQ (reference sequence). V was clipped by 5 bases and J by 8 bases, with 12 bases between them. CDR3 length equals 13 residues. The CDR3: CASSPSGGEKLFF. The DNA for the CDR3 is TGTGCCAGCAGCCCCTCGGGGGGGGAAAAACTGTTTTTT.

J is TRBJ2-4 and V is TRBV28, with D hard to call. The CDR3 sequence is 13 residues long. Germline assignment: CDR1 MDHEN and CDR2 SYDVKM. Trimming took 8 bases from V and 7 from J, leaving 15 bases between them. The DNA of the CDR3 is TGTGCCAGCCACTTTAAACGGAGTAACATTCAGTACTTC. This encodes CASHFKRSNIQYF.

This clonotype occurred many times. The rearrangement links TRBV6-2 or TRBV6-3 to TRBJ2-7, with a possible D match to TRBD1 (6 bases). V was shortened by 6 bases and J by 7 bases, with 13 bases between the two germline ends. The CDR3 loop spans 12 amino acids. Germline V gene lookup returns CDR1 MNHEY and CDR2 SVGEGT. This CDR3 is CASSQGGREQYF. The CDR3 DNA reads as TGTGCCAGCAGCCAAGGGGGAAGGGAGCAGTACTTC.

The CDR3 nucleotides read TGTGCCACCAGTGATTTAAAGTTTTGGGGGACAGCATTGTTCTTC. This encodes CATSDLKFWGTALFF. V gene TRBV24-1 combines with J gene TRBJ2-1; 7 bases are a match to TRBD1. Germline-derived CDR1 and CDR2 are KGHDR and SFDVKD. Trimming cost V 1 base and J 15 bases; bases outside gene matches: 14. There are 15 residues in the CDR3.

This chain connects TRBV6-6 to TRBJ2-7; 7 bases align to TRBD1. J lost 1 base, V lost 10 bases, and 10 bases had no gene match. Germline V lookup: CDR1 MNHNY, CDR2 SVGAGI (reference sequence). This CDR3 contains 14 residues. The CDR3 coding sequence is TGTGCCACCCTCACCGGGACAGCTTCCTACGAGCAGTACTTC. Translation: CATLTGTASYEQYF.

V and J are TRBV10-3 and TRBJ2-3, with a possible D match to TRBD1 (5 bases). The germline CDR1 and CDR2 sequences are ENHRY and SYGVKD. The V and J ends lost 0 bases and 5 bases respectively, with 6 bases between them. The CDR3 loop spans 13 amino acids. CDR3 DNA sequence: TGTGCCATCAGTGAGTCGACAGTAGATACGCAGTATTTT. Translating it yields CAISESTVDTQYF.

The chain uses TRBV20-1 and TRBJ2-3, with D possibly matching TRBD2 (6 bases). CDR3 size: 16 residues. CDR1 and CDR2 (germline): DFQATT, SNEGSKA (reference sequence). The V end was cut by 6 bases, the J end by 4 bases, with 23 bases between. CDR3 sequence (DNA): TGCAGTGCCCCCCATTGGGGAAAGGGGACTTCAGATACGCAGTATTTT. It codes for CSAPHWGKGTSDTQYF.

This clonotype was counted at least ten times. Here the CDR3 DNA reads TGCAGTGCTCCGTCCCGGGACAGGGACCAGCCCCAGCATTTT. Its protein product is CSAPSRDRDQPQHF. The chain uses TRBV20-1 and TRBJ1-5, with 9 bases aligning to TRBD1. Germline lookup yields CDR1 DFQATT and CDR2 SNEGSKA (reference sequence). V lost 5 bases and J lost 7; bases outside the gene matches: 9. The CDR3 spans 14 residues.

The chain links TRBV7-2 to TRBJ1-5; 10 bases align to TRBD1. This CDR3 spans 18 amino acids. Germline assignment: CDR1 SGHTA and CDR2 FQGNSA. V shed 5 bases, J shed 0 bases, and the junction held 10 bases outside the gene matches. The CDR3 reads CASSPRGDRGSSNQPQHF. The CDR3 DNA follows: TGTGCCAGCAGCCCACGAGGGGACAGGGGATCTAGCAATCAGCCCCAGCATTTT.

The rearrangement joins TRBV20-1 to TRBJ2-7; 7 bases align to TRBD1. Germline CDR1 reads DFQATT; CDR2 reads SNEGSKA (reference sequence). This CDR3 spans 14 amino acids. The ends lost 5 bases at V and 3 bases at J; junction bases unmatched: 10. As DNA, the CDR3 is TGCAGTGCTCTTGACAGGGCCCCCGTCTACGAGCAGTACTTC. Protein: CSALDRAPVYEQYF.

V usage is TRBV28 and J usage is TRBJ2-1, with D perhaps matching TRBD2 (5 bases). Trimming cost V 7 bases and J 6 bases, with 22 bases left between them. The germline gives CDR1 MDHEN, CDR2 SYDVKM. The length of the CDR3 is 16 residues. The CDR3 coding sequence is TGTGCCAGCACCTTTGGCGGAGGTCCTACGATCAATGAGCAGTTCTTC. Translation gives CASTFGGGPTINEQFF.

Ten or more counts support this clonotype. This chain uses TRBV29-1 with TRBJ2-1; D is possibly TRBD1 (5 bases). The germline V gene encodes CDR1 SQVTM and CDR2 ANQGSEA. This CDR3 is 13 amino acids long. Trimming removed 2 bases from V and 9 bases from J, with 14 bases in between. This CDR3 is CSVELAGWGEQFF. CDR3 nucleotides: TGCAGCGTTGAATTAGCAGGGTGGGGTGAGCAGTTCTTC.

This chain connects TRBV20-1 to TRBJ2-7, with TRBD1 identical over 9 bases. CDR1 and CDR2 from the germline V gene are DFQATT and SNEGSKA (reference sequence). The CDR3 totals 13 residues. J gave up 2 bases and V 1 base, and 0 bases lay outside the gene matches. The CDR3 loop reads CSARGQGAYEQYF. The CDR3 bases are TGCAGTGCTAGAGGACAGGGGGCCTACGAGCAGTACTTC.

The V and J genes are TRBV12-3 or TRBV12-4 and TRBJ2-3; 8 nucleotides match TRBD1. This CDR3 region has 15 residues. V was pared by 6 bases and J by 7 bases, with 12 bases of the junction left unmatched. The CDR3 here is CASSAGTGVGHTQYF. In nucleotides, the CDR3 is TGTGCCAGCAGCGCCGGGACAGGCGTCGGGCATACGCAGTATTTT.

This chain joins TRBV6-5 and TRBJ2-7, with 10 nucleotides matching TRBD2. The CDR3 runs 15 residues. V was clipped by 6 bases and J by 3 bases; unmatched bases: 8. From germline, CDR1 is MNHEY and CDR2 SVGAGI. The CDR3: CASSHRLAGNYEQYF. Here the CDR3 DNA reads TGTGCCAGCAGCCACAGACTAGCGGGCAACTACGAGCAGTACTTC.

This clonotype was counted a few times. V usage is TRBV7-9 and J usage is TRBJ1-2; D is undetermined. Germline-derived CDR1 and CDR2 are SEHNR and FQNEAQ (reference sequence). Trimming shortened V by 2 bases and J by 8 bases, and 21 bases separated the two germline ends. CDR3 length: 16 residues. For the CDR3, the DNA is TGTGCCAGCAGCTTACGTCCACTAAGTACGAAGGTCGGCTACACCTTC. It is translated as CASSLRPLSTKVGYTF.

This clonotype was found a few times. This chain joins TRBV28 and TRBJ1-5, with a possible D match to TRBD1 (6 bases). This CDR3 spans 16 amino acids. V was trimmed by 5 bases and J by 4 bases, leaving 18 bases between them. In germline, CDR1 is MDHEN, CDR2 SYDVKM. Here the CDR3 reads CASSPMDSLGNQPQHF. The CDR3 DNA is TGTGCCAGCAGTCCCATGGACAGTTTAGGGAATCAGCCCCAGCATTTT.

The chain combines TRBV6-5 with TRBJ2-6, with 8 nucleotides matching TRBD1. The germline CDR1 and CDR2 sequences are MNHEY and SVGAGI. Losses at the gene ends were 6 bases for V and 4 bases for J; bases not matched to a gene: 11. The CDR3 is 17 residues long. The CDR3 here is CASRPDRGGFGANVLTF. The CDR3 DNA reads as TGTGCCAGCAGACCCGACAGGGGAGGCTTCGGGGCCAACGTCCTGACTTTC.

This clonotype has just a few counts. The chain has TRBV12-3 or TRBV12-4 and TRBJ1-2; D not resolved. V lost 2 bases and J 0 bases, leaving 7 bases between the germline ends. This CDR3 is built from 14 residues. The CDR3 is CASSLNLANYGYTF. CDR3 sequence (DNA): TGTGCCAGCAGTTTAAATCTAGCTAACTATGGCTACACCTTC.

The rearrangement links TRBV29-1 to TRBJ1-5, with a tentative D call TRBD1 (5 bases). V lost 8 bases to trimming and J lost 2 bases, with 13 bases between them. Germline CDR1 SQVTM, CDR2 ANQGSEA. The CDR3 is 13 amino acids. The CDR3 region has the DNA TGCAGCTATGCAGGGAATCGCAATCAGCCCCAGCATTTT. Its protein product is CSYAGNRNQPQHF.

The rearrangement joins TRBV5-4 to TRBJ1-2; D remains ambiguous. Trimming removed 5 bases from V and 7 bases from J, with 15 bases in between. The CDR3 is made up of 13 amino acids. In germline, CDR1 is SGHNT, CDR2 YYREEE (reference sequence). The CDR3 bases are TGTGCCAGCAGTTCCTGGGCGGGTCTTGGCTACACCTTC. Its translation: CASSSWAGLGYTF.

This clonotype was recorded many times. The chain joins TRBV20-1 to TRBJ2-7; D uncertain. In germline, CDR1 is DFQATT, CDR2 SNEGSKA (reference sequence). This CDR3 is 16 amino acids long. V lost 6 bases and J lost 2, with 23 bases in between. The CDR3 is CSAPRVAAFHPYEQYF. Written as DNA, the CDR3 is TGCAGTGCCCCAAGGGTGGCAGCTTTTCACCCCTACGAGCAGTACTTC.

This clonotype has only a few counts. CDR3 DNA sequence: TGCGCCAGCAGCTTGAGCGGGGGGGCGGAAGAGACCCAGTACTTC. This sequence encodes CASSLSGGAEETQYF. The chain recombines TRBV5-1 with TRBJ2-5, with TRBD2 matching 10 bases. V trimming: 1 base; J trimming: 3 bases; junction bases outside the gene matches: 3. Germline CDR1 is SGHRS and CDR2 is YFSETQ. The CDR3 is 15 residues long.

There are a few counts of this clonotype. V usage is TRBV19 and J usage is TRBJ1-5, with TRBD1 as a possible D gene (5 bases). The germline V gene encodes CDR1 LNHDA and CDR2 SQIVND (reference sequence). V lost 3 bases to trimming and J lost 9 bases, with 9 bases between them. The CDR3 spans 12 residues. The chain's CDR3 is CASSIPRGPQHF. The CDR3 DNA sequence: TGTGCCAGTAGTATTCCGAGGGGGCCCCAGCATTTT.

The chain uses TRBV6-6 and TRBJ1-1; 8 bases line up with TRBD1. V shed 0 bases, J shed 5 bases, and the junction held 5 bases outside the gene matches. CDR3 size: 15 residues. Per germline, CDR1 MNHNY and CDR2 SVGAGI (reference sequence). The CDR3 region is CASSYSDREKTEAFF. The DNA of the CDR3 is TGTGCCAGCAGTTACTCGGACAGGGAGAAGACTGAAGCTTTCTTT.